Sequencing of this T cell receptor (beta chain) was carried out in a study of regulatory T cells in long-lasting Graves disease. Whole-study results and caveats: Favoring TRBV28, TRBJ1-2 and TRBJ2-5 was a feature seen in persistent disease.

The ends lost 5 bases at V and 5 bases at J; junction bases unmatched: 14. Germline assignment: CDR1 MNHEY and CDR2 SMNVEV (reference sequence). The CDR3 extends over 17 amino acids. This clonotype came up many times. As yet, its antigen is unknown. Sample time point: newly diagnosed GD, antithyroid drugs for less than 3 months. The TCR library was prepared using RNA isolated from PBMCs. For TCR beta, libraries came from iRepertoire HTBI primers and Arm-PCR of CDR3 regions. Using its own MiXCR run on the multiplex PCR reads, TCRdb lists one record per CDR3 protein. The top ten clones hold about 25% of a sample with fewer than 550,000 distinct CDR3 sequences, 16% of them seen once. These data were also reused for a study on T cells in Graves' hyperthyroidism and ophthalmopathy. This second study notes: Newly diagnosed patients aged 18 to 65 had hyperthyroidism of under 2 months' duration.

This material consisted of peripheral blood mononuclear cells (PBMCs), taken at new diagnosis, from a patient treated with antithyroid drugs. This sequence joins TRBV27 and TRBJ2-5, with TRBD1 identical over 10 bases. The source is a young woman with Graves disease. DNA of the CDR3: TGTGCCAGCAGTCCATACCAGGATAGGGACAGGGGCGAGACCCAGTACTTC. Protein: CASSPYQDRDRGETQYF.